This T cell receptor (beta chain) was documented in a study of T cell responses to AZD1222 COVID-19 vaccine listed by TCRdb under 2021. Background on the whole study: TCR sequencing covered over 230 trial participants: 207 given two doses of AZD1222 and 26 given two doses of MenACWY control vaccine. Enrollment into the trials was organized by age into subgroups of 18-55, 56-69 and 70-plus years, and those subgroups contained approximately 160, 26 and 62 TCR-sequenced participants, respectively.

The germline V gene (reference sequence) provides CDR1 GTSNPN and CDR2 SVGIG. Compared with germline, V lacks 0 bases and J lacks 6 bases; bases without a gene match: 18. There are 19 amino acids in the CDR3, from cysteine to phenylalanine inclusive. The CDR3 DNA has 57 bases and is translated from base 1. The CDR3 regions of human TCRbeta chains were analyzed by immunosequencing. The published analysis was carried out like this. TCRs in the repertoires were compared against a reference library of SARS-CoV-2-specific TCRs that had been generated with the MIRA antigen-specificity platform. Breadth meant the fraction of unique TCRs that were SARS-CoV-2-associated, whereas depth meant the fraction of total T cells that were SARS-CoV-2-associated. Each spike-specific TCR was assigned to its reactive spike region and to a CD4 or CD8 class using the MIRA data. Log10-transformed breadth and depth values were compared by one-way ANOVA with Sidak's multiple comparisons tests. Imported from immuneACCESS, the table was reduced by TCRdb to in-frame sequences with V and J called. These copies leave out some clones; in studies compared against another copy, an unresolved V gene accounts for under half, and the cause of the remainder is not known. V and J calls and clone size are copied from that table; D and trimming were computed from the DNA. The sample yields 180,000 or so clones; 85% to 90% were counted once. The leading ten clones occupy around 26% of the sample.

The time point label corresponds to: about 28 days (+/-7) after the second vaccine dose. AZD1222 recipients whose second dose came at about 4 weeks and those whose second dose came at about 12 weeks were combined into one group, since spike-specific TCR depth and breadth did not differ between the two schedules. Samples from vaccinated people were obtained from the UK trials COV001 and COV002, which included a single-blind randomized controlled phase 2/3 trial of AZD1222 (ChAdOx1 nCoV-19) in healthy adults. Trial participant PBMC samples were collected at day 0 and day 28 after the second dose for TCRbeta chain sequencing. Study-wide conclusions, independent of this receptor: Most participants were white British and females outnumbered males, and the authors suggested that clonal diversity may have been underestimated. The 56-69-year group was small, and its depth increase did not reach significance, likely because of low power. Conclusions about previously exposed vaccinees are limited because only a handful of AZD1222 recipients were SARS-CoV-2 seropositive at baseline. After two AZD1222 doses, spike-specific TCR breadth and depth were significantly higher than at day 0 and than in MenACWY recipients. Reportedly, almost half of the unique spike-specific TCRs recognized epitopes lying outside the regions that are mutated in the B.1.351 and B.1.1.7 variants. The vaccine-associated CD4 TCRs covered the entire spike protein, and the dominant responses fell in regions 160-218 and 743-854. Because no samples from the day 14 peak response were available, repertoires could be characterized only after the peak T cell response.

Comment on this clone: It lacks a known antigen. No quality values exist for individual bases; no much larger clone is one base distant.

The sequence was collected from an adult who received the AZD1222 COVID-19 vaccine. The V and J segments used are TRBV30 and TRBJ2-2; the junction holds 8 bases that match TRBD2. Sequences were derived from peripheral blood, sampled 28 days after the second AZD1222 dose. In nucleotide form, the sequence is TGTGCCTGGAGTGTATTCCTATCTCGCAGAAGCGGGAGCCCCGGGGAGCTGTTTTTT. Its amino acids are CAWSVFLSRRSGSPGELFF.